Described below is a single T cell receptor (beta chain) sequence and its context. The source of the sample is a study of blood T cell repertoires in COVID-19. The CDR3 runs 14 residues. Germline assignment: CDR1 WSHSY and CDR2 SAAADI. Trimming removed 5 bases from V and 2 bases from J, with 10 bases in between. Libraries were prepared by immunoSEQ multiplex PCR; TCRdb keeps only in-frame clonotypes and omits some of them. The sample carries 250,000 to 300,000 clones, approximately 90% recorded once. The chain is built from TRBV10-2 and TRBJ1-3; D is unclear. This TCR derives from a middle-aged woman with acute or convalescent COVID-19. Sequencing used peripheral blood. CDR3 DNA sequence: TGCGCCAGCAGTCGGAGGAAGGCTGGAAACACCATATATTTT. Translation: CASSRRKAGNTIYF.